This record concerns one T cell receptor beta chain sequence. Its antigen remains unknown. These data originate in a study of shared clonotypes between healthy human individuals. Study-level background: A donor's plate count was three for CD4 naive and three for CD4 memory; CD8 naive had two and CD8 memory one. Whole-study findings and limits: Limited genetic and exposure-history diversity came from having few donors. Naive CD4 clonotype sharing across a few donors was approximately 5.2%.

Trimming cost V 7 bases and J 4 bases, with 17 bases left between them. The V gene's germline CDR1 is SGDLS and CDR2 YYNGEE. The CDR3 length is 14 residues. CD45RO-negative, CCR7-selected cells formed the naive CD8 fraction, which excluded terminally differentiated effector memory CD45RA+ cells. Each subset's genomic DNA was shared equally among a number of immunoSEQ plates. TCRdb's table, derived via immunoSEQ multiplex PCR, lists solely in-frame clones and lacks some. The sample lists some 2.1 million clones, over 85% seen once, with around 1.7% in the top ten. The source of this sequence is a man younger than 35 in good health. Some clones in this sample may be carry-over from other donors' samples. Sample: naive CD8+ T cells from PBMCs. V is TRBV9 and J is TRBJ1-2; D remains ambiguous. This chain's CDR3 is CASSPASQGYGYTF. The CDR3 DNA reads TGTGCCAGCTCCCCCGCCAGCCAAGGCTATGGCTACACCTTC.